These 27 T cell receptor beta chains share one sample of origin, sequenced in a study of T cell changes during pregnancy in multiple sclerosis. Libraries were prepared by immunoSEQ multiplex PCR; TCRdb keeps only in-frame clonotypes and omits some of them. The repertoire has approximately 18,000 clones, just under 85% of them found once; the top ten carry about a tenth. The input for sequencing was CD8+ T cells from peripheral blood mononuclear cells, taken in the second trimester of pregnancy. Every receptor here comes from a female donor in good health, enrolled as a control in a pregnancy study.

V is TRBV7-2 and J is TRBJ2-5; D is unresolved. The CDR3 has 12 amino acids. Germline lookup yields CDR1 SGHTA and CDR2 FQGNSA. V lost 5 bases to trimming and J lost 0 bases, with 4 bases between them. Here the CDR3 DNA reads TGTGCCAGCAGCACACACCAAGAGACCCAGTACTTC. As protein: CASSTHQETQYF. Drawing the rest from reference TRBV7-2 and TRBJ2-5, the complete variable domain is GAGVSQSPSNKVTEKGKDVELRCDPISGHTALYWYRQSLGQGLEFLIYFQGNSAPDKSGLPSDRFSAERTGGSVSTLTIQRTQQEDSAVYLCASSTHQETQYFGPGTRLLVL.

The genes are TRBV7-8 and TRBJ2-7, with a possible D match to TRBD1 (6 bases). From germline, CDR1 is SGHVS and CDR2 FQNEAQ. The V end was cut by 1 base, the J end by 2 bases, with 12 bases between. This CDR3 has 15 amino acids. CDR3 sequence (DNA): TGTGCCAGCAGCTTAGAGGCCGGGACAACCTACGAGCAGTACTTC. Translating it yields CASSLEAGTTYEQYF.

The chain has TRBV6-5 and TRBJ2-7; 7 bases agree with TRBD2. Trimming at V came to 3 bases and at J to 1 base, leaving 6 bases not matched to a gene. Germline V CDR1 and CDR2: MNHEY, SVGAGI. The CDR3 runs 15 residues. The CDR3 DNA reads as TGTGCCAGCAGTTATACGGGGGGTTCTTCCTACGAGCAGTACTTC. Translated, it gives CASSYTGGSSYEQYF.

This rearrangement joins TRBV4-3 to TRBJ1-3; no reliable D call. Trimming pared 0 bases from V and 2 bases from J, leaving 11 bases between. This CDR3 is 16 amino acids long. Germline V CDR1 and CDR2: LGHNA, YSLEER. The CDR3 protein is CASSQDPKTPGNTIYF. The CDR3 DNA reads as TGCGCCAGCAGCCAAGACCCTAAGACACCTGGAAACACCATATATTTT.

The chain employs TRBV6-4 and TRBJ1-3, with D perhaps matching TRBD1 (5 bases). Germline V gene lookup returns CDR1 MRHNA and CDR2 SNTAGT. This CDR3 region has 14 residues. Trimming stripped 3 bases from V and 9 bases from J, with 15 bases between. The CDR3 region is CASSEQARTGTIYF. CDR3 coding DNA: TGTGCCAGCAGTGAACAGGCACGGACGGGCACCATATATTTT.

The V call is TRBV4-3, the J call TRBJ2-7, with 8 bases aligning to TRBD2. Germline V CDR1 and CDR2: LGHNA, YSLEER. Losses at the gene ends were 1 base for V and 2 bases for J; bases not matched to a gene: 1. This CDR3 has 14 amino acids. The CDR3 sequence: CASSQAGGPYEQYF. For the CDR3, the DNA is TGCGCCAGCAGCCAAGCGGGGGGGCCCTACGAGCAGTACTTC.

CDR3 region: CASGEASTDTQYF. The CDR3 coding sequence is TGTGCCAGCGGGGAGGCTAGCACAGATACGCAGTATTTT. The J gene is TRBJ2-3, the V gene TRBV11-3; a possible D gene is TRBD2 (6 bases). This CDR3 is 13 amino acids long. Germline loops: CDR1 SGHNT, CDR2 YENEEA. V was pared by 8 bases and J by 0 bases, with 9 bases between.

V is TRBV9 and J is TRBJ1-2; D gene uncertain. The germline gives CDR1 SGDLS, CDR2 YYNGEE. CDR3 length: 15 amino acids. V was cut by 3 bases and J by 4 bases, with 16 bases left in between. CDR3 in DNA: TGTGCCAGCAGCGCCAGACAAGTTTTCCCCTATGGCTACACCTTC. Its translation: CASSARQVFPYGYTF. The full variable domain, completed using reference TRBV9 and TRBJ1-2, is DSGVTQTPKHLITATGQRVTLRCSPRSGDLSVYWYQQSLDQGLQFLIQYYNGEERAKGNILERFSAQQFPDLHSELNLSSLELGDSALYFCASSARQVFPYGYTFGSGTRLTVV.

By proportion, this clone is large. The rearrangement uses TRBV6-5 and TRBJ1-5; 7 bases are shared with TRBD1. The CDR3 is 14 residues long. With 8 bases clipped from V and 3 bases from J, the junction kept 7 bases outside the gene matches. Looked up from germline, CDR1 is MNHEY and CDR2 is SVGAGI. The CDR3 DNA sequence: TGTGCCAGCTCCTTCAGGGGGACCAATCAGCCCCAGCATTTT. Its translation is CASSFRGTNQPQHF.

V gene TRBV27 combines with J gene TRBJ2-7; D possibly corresponds to TRBD2 (7 bases). The ends were cut back, 9 bases at V and 7 bases at J, with 19 bases in the middle. There are 13 residues in the CDR3. Germline loops: CDR1 MNHEY, CDR2 SMNVEV (reference sequence). This CDR3 reads CAREGGVSREQYF. The CDR3 nucleotides are TGTGCCAGAGAGGGGGGGGTATCCAGAGAGCAGTACTTC.

V and J are TRBV27 and TRBJ2-3; D perhaps matches TRBD2 (5 bases). The CDR3 spans 16 residues. V dropped 4 bases and J dropped 0 bases, with 14 bases sitting between them. The germline CDR1 and CDR2 sequences are MNHEY and SMNVEV (reference sequence). The CDR3 sequence is CASSSRGVTSTDTQYF. The CDR3 DNA follows: TGTGCCAGCAGTTCCCGGGGAGTTACTAGCACAGATACGCAGTATTTT.

The J gene is TRBJ1-3, the V gene TRBV9, with no clear D. The V and J ends lost 0 bases and 0 bases respectively, with 4 bases between them. The CDR3 runs to 14 residues. Looked up from germline, CDR1 is SGDLS and CDR2 is YYNGEE. CDR3 loop: CASSVASSGNTIYF. The CDR3 DNA sequence: TGTGCCAGCAGCGTAGCGAGCTCTGGAAACACCATATATTTT.

The chain carries TRBV9 and TRBJ2-3, with 12 bases identical to TRBD2. The length of the CDR3 is 17 residues. J gave up 1 base and V 2 bases, and 5 bases lay outside the gene matches. Germline loops: CDR1 SGDLS, CDR2 YYNGEE. The DNA of the CDR3 is TGTGCCAGCAGCGTTTCTAGCGGGGGGGCCGGCACAGATACGCAGTATTTT. Translating it yields CASSVSSGGAGTDTQYF.

The genes are TRBV27 and TRBJ1-4; the match to TRBD1 covers 7 bases. This CDR3 has 15 residues. The germline V gene has CDR1 MNHEY and CDR2 SMNVEV (reference sequence). V lost 6 bases to trimming and J lost 5 bases; unmatched junction nucleotides: 9. CDR3 DNA: TGTGCCAGCAGGGACGCTCAGGGGGTAAATGAAAAACTGTTTTTT. Translating gives CASRDAQGVNEKLFF.

The chain is built from TRBV5-4 and TRBJ2-4; D is perhaps TRBD2 (6 bases). The ends were cut back, 2 bases at V and 5 bases at J, with 8 bases in the middle. The CDR3 contains 13 residues. The germline V gene has CDR1 SGHNT and CDR2 YYREEE (reference sequence). CDR3 sequence: CASSFGGENIQYF. In DNA form, the CDR3 reads TGTGCCAGCAGCTTCGGGGGAGAAAACATTCAGTACTTC.

This clone ranks as medium-sized. This rearrangement joins TRBV7-9 to TRBJ2-2, with 9 positions matching TRBD1. Unmatched junction bases numbered 11, after V lost 5 bases and J lost 7 bases. CDR3 length: 16 residues. Germline CDR1 and CDR2: SEHNR and FQNEAQ (reference sequence). Here the CDR3 reads CASSHPGTGFGGELFF. The CDR3 DNA reads TGTGCCAGCAGCCACCCCGGGACAGGGTTTGGCGGGGAGCTGTTTTTT. The variable domain in full, with the rest retrieved from reference TRBV7-9 and TRBJ2-2, is DTGVSQNPRHKITKRGQNVTFRCDPISEHNRLYWYRQTLGQGPEFLTYFQNEAQLEKSRLLSDRFSAERPKGSFSTLEIQRTEQGDSAMYLCASSHPGTGFGGELFFGEGSRLTVL.

This clone was seen a few times. This chain joins TRBV4-1 and TRBJ2-5; TRBD1 agrees at 8 bases. The CDR3 extends over 15 amino acids. The germline gives CDR1 MGHRA, CDR2 YSYEKL. V lost 2 bases, J lost 5 bases, and 7 bases stayed unmatched. This CDR3 reads CASSQMTGEAETQYF. The DNA for the CDR3 is TGCGCCAGCAGCCAAATGACAGGGGAGGCGGAGACCCAGTACTTC.

This clone was seen only once. This chain uses TRBV13 with TRBJ2-3, with 10 bases that match TRBD1. This CDR3 region has 15 residues. The germline V gene encodes CDR1 PRHDT and CDR2 FYEKMQ (reference sequence). With 5 bases clipped from V and 3 bases from J, the junction kept 5 bases outside the gene matches. The DNA of the CDR3 is TGTGCCAGCAGCCCCGGGACAGGGGATACAGATACGCAGTATTTT. Translated, it gives CASSPGTGDTDTQYF.

The chain couples TRBV5-1 to TRBJ2-3, with D possibly matching TRBD1 (6 bases). CDR1 and CDR2 (germline): SGHRS, YFSETQ. V lost 3 bases to trimming and J lost 10 bases, with 15 bases between them. The CDR3 runs 13 residues. The CDR3, as DNA: TGCGCCAGCAGCTCCACTACAGGGTCATCGCAGTATTTT. It is translated as CASSSTTGSSQYF.

This clone was seen just once. The V and J genes are TRBV9 and TRBJ1-6, with TRBD1 identical over 9 bases. This CDR3 region has 15 residues. Per germline, CDR1 SGDLS and CDR2 YYNGEE. The trim removed 0 bases at V and 10 bases at J, leaving 5 bases unmatched. The CDR3, as DNA: TGTGCCAGCAGCGTAGGGACAGGGGTGGGGTCACCCCTCCACTTT. Translated: CASSVGTGVGSPLHF. Together with reference TRBV9 and TRBJ1-6, the CDR3 gives the full variable domain: DSGVTQTPKHLITATGQRVTLRCSPRSGDLSVYWYQQSLDQGLQFLIQYYNGEERAKGNILERFSAQQFPDLHSELNLSSLELGDSALYFCASSVGTGVGSPLHFGNGTRLTVT.

This clone is large (0.1 to 1%) by share. This chain uses TRBV29-1 with TRBJ1-1, with TRBD1 identical over 7 bases. The ends lost 6 bases at V and 0 bases at J; junction bases unmatched: 10. The CDR3 consists of 15 residues. Germline CDR1 and CDR2: SQVTM and ANQGSEA. The CDR3 nucleotides are TGCAGCGTAGTGGACAGGAGAATCATGAACACTGAAGCTTTCTTT. Translating it yields CSVVDRRIMNTEAFF.

The rearrangement uses TRBV27 and TRBJ1-5; possible D gene TRBD1, 6 bases. CDR1 is MNHEY and CDR2 is SMNVEV in the germline V gene (reference sequence). This CDR3 is built from 13 residues. Trimming took off 4 bases at V and 7 bases at J, with 11 bases between the two ends. The CDR3 spells CASSSTGNQPQHF. The CDR3 nucleotides are TGTGCCAGCAGTTCTACAGGGAACCAGCCCCAGCATTTT.

The V and J genes are TRBV6-4 and TRBJ2-3, with TRBD2 matching over 7 bases. CDR1 and CDR2 (germline): MRHNA, SNTAGT. The V gene end was trimmed by 0 bases and the J gene end by 0 bases; junction bases not matched to a gene: 0. The CDR3 extends over 15 amino acids. The CDR3 DNA is TGTGCCAGCAGTGACTCCGGGGGGAGCACAGATACGCAGTATTTT. Translated: CASSDSGGSTDTQYF.

This sequence joins TRBV19 and TRBJ1-1, with D unclear. The V gene lost 3 bases and the J gene lost 5 bases, with 13 bases spanning the gap. This CDR3 has 14 residues. Germline V gene data show CDR1 as LNHDA and CDR2 as SQIVND (reference sequence). CDR3 loop: CASSIMAGSTEAFF. CDR3 coding DNA: TGTGCCAGTAGTATTATGGCTGGCTCTACTGAAGCTTTCTTT.

In this sample, this clone is large (0.1 to 1%). The chain combines TRBV27 with TRBJ2-5; 10 bases align to TRBD2. J lost 4 bases, V lost 6 bases, and 8 bases had no gene match. This CDR3 comprises 15 residues. Germline V gives CDR1 MNHEY, CDR2 SMNVEV (reference sequence). The CDR3 spells CASRERGGIGETQYF. The CDR3 DNA is TGTGCCAGCAGGGAGCGGGGGGGGATCGGAGAGACCCAGTACTTC.

V usage is TRBV15 and J usage is TRBJ2-7, with D possibly being TRBD2 (6 bases). Germline CDR1 is LNHNV and CDR2 is YYDKDF (reference sequence). Trimming pared 4 bases from V and 3 bases from J, leaving 19 bases between. This CDR3 is built from 16 residues. CDR3 sequence (DNA): TGTGCCACCAGCACCACCGGGGGACCCAACGACTACGAGCAGTACTTC. Protein product: CATSTTGGPNDYEQYF.

The V and J genes are TRBV27 and TRBJ2-5; TRBD2 aligns across 11 bases. V lost 6 bases and J lost 5; bases outside the gene matches: 8. The length of the CDR3 is 15 residues. CDR1 is MNHEY and CDR2 is SMNVEV in the germline V gene (reference sequence). The CDR3 spells CASSWSRTSGETQYF. The CDR3 DNA reads TGTGCCAGCAGCTGGTCTCGGACTAGCGGGGAGACCCAGTACTTC.